This entry lists 20 T cell receptor beta chains sequenced from one sample in a study of blood T cell repertoires in COVID-19. TCRdb's copy holds only in-frame clones and misses some; the assay was immunoSEQ multiplex PCR. The sample shows over 350,000 clones, 70% to 90% of them seen only once. Input material: PBMCs or T cells enriched from blood (not recorded which). The receptor set was obtained from a young woman with acute COVID-19.

The chain has TRBV11-2 and TRBJ2-1, with D tentatively TRBD1 (8 bases). V was trimmed by 10 bases and J by 1 base, leaving 14 bases between them. CDR3 size: 14 residues. Germline V gives CDR1 SGHAT, CDR2 FQNNGV. For the CDR3, the DNA is TGTGCCACTACAGGGGGGGGATCCTACAATGAGCAGTTCTTC. Residues: CATTGGGSYNEQFF.

V and J are TRBV5-5 and TRBJ2-7; TRBD1 aligns across 7 bases. The CDR3 runs 14 residues. J gave up 1 base and V 3 bases, and 4 bases lay outside the gene matches. The V gene's germline CDR1 is SGHKS and CDR2 YYEKEE (reference sequence). CDR3 DNA sequence: TGTGCCAGCAGCTCCGGGACAGTATCCTACGAGCAGTACTTC. Translation: CASSSGTVSYEQYF.

The CDR3 sequence: CASSEQQGVTYGYTF. The CDR3 DNA is TGTGCCAGCAGTGAACAACAGGGAGTTACCTATGGCTACACCTTC. The chain is built from TRBV6-1 and TRBJ1-2, with D maybe TRBD1 (6 bases). V lost 2 bases to trimming and J lost 4 bases, with 14 bases between them. CDR3 size: 15 residues. Germline V gives CDR1 MNHNS, CDR2 SASEGT.

V and J are TRBV18 and TRBJ2-1; D perhaps matches TRBD2 (6 bases). The germline V and J ends were trimmed by 3 bases and 9 bases, with 12 bases remaining between them. The CDR3 is made up of 13 amino acids. Germline values: CDR1 KGHSH, CDR2 LQKENI. The CDR3: CASSPQEGGEQFF. Here the CDR3 DNA reads TGTGCCAGCTCACCCCAGGAGGGAGGTGAGCAGTTCTTC.

V is TRBV6-5 and J is TRBJ2-1; TRBD2 agrees at 8 bases. In germline, CDR1 is MNHEY, CDR2 SVGAGI. The J segment lost 4 bases and the V segment lost 11 bases, leaving 7 bases of the junction unmatched. CDR3 length equals 13 residues. The CDR3 bases are TGTGCCGGAGGTAGCGGGGATTACAATGAGCAGTTCTTC. Translating gives CAGGSGDYNEQFF.

The chain recombines TRBV7-9 with TRBJ1-1; D gene ambiguous. The CDR3 is 13 residues long. CDR1 and CDR2 from the germline V gene are SEHNR and FQNEAQ (reference sequence). The V end was cut by 7 bases, the J end by 6 bases, with 15 bases between. The CDR3: CASTRSQGAEAFF. For the CDR3, the DNA is TGTGCCAGCACCAGATCGCAAGGAGCTGAAGCTTTCTTT.

The V call is TRBV4-1, the J call TRBJ1-1; no clear D. V lost 4 bases, J lost 0 bases, and 6 bases lay in between. The germline V gene has CDR1 MGHRA and CDR2 YSYEKL. There are 13 residues in the CDR3. CDR3 amino acids: CASSRTLNTEAFF. In DNA form, the CDR3 reads TGCGCCAGCAGCCGGACTCTGAACACTGAAGCTTTCTTT.

This chain uses TRBV2 with TRBJ2-7; 10 nucleotides line up with TRBD2. Germline lookup yields CDR1 SNHLY and CDR2 FYNNEI. This CDR3 region has 13 residues. V dropped 7 bases and J dropped 2; count of bases not matched to a gene: 2. The CDR3 sequence: CASKLAGTYEQYF. The CDR3 DNA reads as TGTGCCAGCAAACTAGCGGGGACCTACGAGCAGTACTTC.

This clone was seen just once. The rearrangement links TRBV9 to TRBJ2-1; 7 nucleotides line up with TRBD2. The ends lost 4 bases at V and 8 bases at J; junction bases unmatched: 9. The V gene's germline CDR1 is SGDLS and CDR2 YYNGEE. The CDR3 covers 14 residues. The CDR3 nucleotides read TGTGCCAGCAGCCCGTCCAGCGGGAACCATGAGCAGTTCTTC. Amino acid sequence: CASSPSSGNHEQFF.

V and J are TRBV30 and TRBJ2-2; D possibly corresponds to TRBD2 (6 bases). V was pared by 2 bases and J by 3 bases, with 10 bases between. The CDR3 has 14 residues. Per germline, CDR1 GTSNPN and CDR2 SVGIG (reference sequence). The CDR3 nucleotides read TGTGCCTGGAGTCCCCGGGGGTACACCGGGGAGCTGTTTTTT. It encodes CAWSPRGYTGELFF. The variable domain in full, with the rest retrieved from reference TRBV30 and TRBJ2-2, is SQTIHQWPATLVQPVGSPLSLECTVEGTSNPNLYWYRQAAGRGLQLLFYSVGIGQISSEVPQNLSASRPQDRQFILSSKKLLLSDSGFYLCAWSPRGYTGELFFGEGSRLTVL.

The chain recombines TRBV9 with TRBJ2-1; TRBD1 matches at 12 bases. There are 18 residues in the CDR3. Trimming at V came to 3 bases and at J to 8 bases, leaving 15 bases not matched to a gene. Germline V lookup: CDR1 SGDLS, CDR2 YYNGEE. CDR3 in amino acids: CASSGTGTGGSLLYEQFF. For the CDR3, the DNA is TGTGCCAGCAGCGGAACCGGGACAGGGGGCTCTCTCCTCTATGAGCAGTTCTTC.

This clone was seen a single time. The V and J genes are TRBV28 and TRBJ2-7; 8 bases are shared with TRBD1. The CDR3 is 13 residues long. The J segment lost 5 bases and the V segment lost 6 bases, leaving 6 bases of the junction unmatched. CDR1 is MDHEN and CDR2 is SYDVKM in the germline V gene. The CDR3 DNA reads as TGTGCCAGCAGCTACCCAGGGGGCGACGAGCAGTACTTC. It translates to CASSYPGGDEQYF.

This chain joins TRBV19 and TRBJ2-2; tentatively, D is TRBD2 (5 bases). Between the trimmed V and J ends, which lost 3 bases and 8 bases, there was a span of 7 bases. Per germline, CDR1 LNHDA and CDR2 SQIVND (reference sequence). This CDR3 has 12 residues. The CDR3 DNA follows: TGTGCCAGTAGTATTGGGGAGGGGGAGCTGTTTTTT. Translated, it gives CASSIGEGELFF. The full variable domain, completed using reference TRBV19 and TRBJ2-2, is DGGITQSPKYLFRKEGQNVTLSCEQNLNHDAMYWYRQDPGQGLRLIYYSQIVNDFQKGDIAEGYSVSREKKESFPLTVTSAQKNPTAFYLCASSIGEGELFFGEGSRLTVL.

This rearrangement joins TRBV7-2 to TRBJ1-5; TRBD1 is a possible D gene (5 bases). The CDR3 runs 15 residues. The germline V gene has CDR1 SGHTA and CDR2 FQGNSA. Between the trimmed V and J ends, which lost 1 base and 3 bases, there was a span of 10 bases. Written as DNA, the CDR3 is TGTGCCAGCAGCTTAGTCGGGGGGACCAATCAGCCCCAGCATTTT. Translation gives CASSLVGGTNQPQHF.

This clone has more than one count but fewer than ten. CDR3: CASSEQQDTEAFF. In DNA form, the CDR3 reads TGTGCCAGCAGTGAACAGCAGGACACTGAAGCTTTCTTT. This chain joins TRBV2 and TRBJ1-1; D gene uncertain. Germline CDR1 is SNHLY and CDR2 is FYNNEI. The CDR3 has 13 residues. V was pared by 2 bases and J by 3 bases, with 7 bases between. The whole variable domain, filled in from reference TRBV2 and TRBJ1-1, reads EPEVTQTPSHQVTQMGQEVILRCVPISNHLYFYWYRQILGQKVEFLVSFYNNEISEKSEIFDDQFSVERPDGSNFTLKIRSTKLEDSAMYFCASSEQQDTEAFFGQGTRLTVV.

This clone has just one count. V gene TRBV11-2 combines with J gene TRBJ2-1; the match to TRBD2 covers 7 bases. The CDR3 extends over 14 amino acids. CDR1 SGHAT and CDR2 FQNNGV come from the germline V gene. V gave up 8 bases and J gave up 1 base; unmatched junction bases: 5. DNA for the CDR3: TGTGCCAGCTGGGGAGGGCCGTCCTACAATGAGCAGTTCTTC. Protein product: CASWGGPSYNEQFF.

This clone has a single count. As DNA, the CDR3 is TGCAGTGCTACTGATCCCGGACTGCCGTTAGCCAAAAACATTCAGTACTTC. Translated, it gives CSATDPGLPLAKNIQYF. The J gene is TRBJ2-4, the V gene TRBV20-1; D may be TRBD2 (5 bases). The CDR3 is 17 residues long. Per the germline V gene, CDR1 is DFQATT and CDR2 is SNEGSKA (reference sequence). V was clipped by 4 bases and J by 0 bases, with 19 bases between them.

V gene TRBV18 combines with J gene TRBJ2-7; D gene uncertain. The CDR3 consists of 12 residues. The V gene lost 5 bases and the J gene lost 7 bases, with 12 bases spanning the gap. Germline V lookup: CDR1 KGHSH, CDR2 LQKENI. The CDR3 nucleotides read TGTGCCAGCTCAGCCAACGGAGATGAGCAGTACTTC. Translating gives CASSANGDEQYF. The variable domain in full, with the rest retrieved from reference TRBV18 and TRBJ2-7, is NAGVMQNPRHLVRRRGQEARLRCSPMKGHSHVYWYRQLPEEGLKFMVYLQKENIIDESGMPKERFSAEFPKEGPSILRIQQVVRGDSAAYFCASSANGDEQYFGPGTRLTVT.

The chain links TRBV12-5 to TRBJ1-1; no clear D gene. Germline V gives CDR1 LGHNT, CDR2 FRNRAP. The CDR3 consists of 13 residues. V dropped 7 bases and J dropped 1 base, with 10 bases sitting between them. CDR3 loop: CASAPGTNTEAFF. The CDR3 DNA sequence: TGTGCTAGTGCCCCAGGAACGAACACTGAAGCTTTCTTT.

This chain connects TRBV4-3 to TRBJ2-6, with TRBD1 matching 7 bases. Germline trimming cut 3 bases from V and 0 bases from J; bases unmatched to any gene: 8. Germline V gives CDR1 LGHNA, CDR2 YSLEER. The CDR3 has 18 residues. CDR3 nucleotides: TGCGCCAGCAGCCATTACAGGGGCACAGTCTCTGGGGCCAACGTCCTGACTTTC. This translates into CASSHYRGTVSGANVLTF.